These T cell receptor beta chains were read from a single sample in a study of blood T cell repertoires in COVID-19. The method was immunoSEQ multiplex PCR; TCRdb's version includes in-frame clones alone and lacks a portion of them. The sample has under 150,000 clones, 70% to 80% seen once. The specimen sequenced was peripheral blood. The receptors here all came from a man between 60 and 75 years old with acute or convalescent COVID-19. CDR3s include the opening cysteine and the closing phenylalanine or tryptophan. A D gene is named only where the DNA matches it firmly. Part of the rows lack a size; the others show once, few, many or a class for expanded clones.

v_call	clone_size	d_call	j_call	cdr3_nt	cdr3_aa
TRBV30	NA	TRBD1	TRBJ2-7	TGTGCCTGGAGTCGAACAGGGGACGAGCAGTACTTC	CAWSRTGDEQYF
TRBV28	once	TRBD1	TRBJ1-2	TGTGCCAGCAGACGGACAGGGGGCGTCTATGGCTACACCTTC	CASRRTGGVYGYTF
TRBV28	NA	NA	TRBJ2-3	TGTGCCAGCAGCCGAAGGGGAACCACCACAGATACGCAGTATTTT	CASSRRGTTTDTQYF
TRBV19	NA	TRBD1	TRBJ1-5	TGTGCCAGCTCGGGGACAGGGATAGGTCTGGTTGTTCAGCCCCAGCATTTT	CASSGTGIGLVVQPQHF
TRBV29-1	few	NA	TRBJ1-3	TGCAGCGCAAATACAGGTAGCTCTGGAAACACCATATATTTT	CSANTGSSGNTIYF
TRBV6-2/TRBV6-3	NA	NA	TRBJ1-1	TGTGCCAGCTGCCGCCCAGGTGTGTACACTGAAGCTTTCTTT	CASCRPGVYTEAFF
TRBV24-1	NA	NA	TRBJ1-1	TGTGCCACGCGAAGGGGCGCCGGGACTGAAGCTTTCTTT	CATRRGAGTEAFF
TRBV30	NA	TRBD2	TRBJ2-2	TGTGGGGGGACTAGCGGGGAGAAGAACACCGGGGAGCTGTTTTTT	CGGTSGEKNTGELFF
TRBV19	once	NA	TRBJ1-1	TGTGCCAGTAGTATTTGGTTCGGGCAGAGGGTGACTGAAGCTTTCTTT	CASSIWFGQRVTEAFF
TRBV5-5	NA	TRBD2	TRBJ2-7	TGTGCCAGCAGCGAAACTAGCGGCAATGCCTACGAGCAGTACTTC	CASSETSGNAYEQYF
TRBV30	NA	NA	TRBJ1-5	TGTGCCTGGAGTGTACGCGGGGGTCAGCCCCAGCATTTT	CAWSVRGGQPQHF
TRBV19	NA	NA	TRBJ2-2	TGTGCCAGTAGTATCCAGGGGACCCCCGGGGAGCTGTTTTTT	CASSIQGTPGELFF
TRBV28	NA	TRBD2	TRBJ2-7	TGTGCCAGCAGTCCGTCCGGACTAGCAGAAAGATACGAGCAGTACTTC	CASSPSGLAERYEQYF
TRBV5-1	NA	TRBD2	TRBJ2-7	TGCGCCAGCAGCTTTTCAGCGGGAGGCGAGCAGTACTTC	CASSFSAGGEQYF
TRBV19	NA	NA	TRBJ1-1	TGTGCCAGTAGTAGGGCGCGCATGAACACTGAAGCTTTCTTT	CASSRARMNTEAFF
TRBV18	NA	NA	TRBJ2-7	TGTGCCAGCTCACCTGGGACGGTGGGGGGATACGAGCAGTACTTC	CASSPGTVGGYEQYF
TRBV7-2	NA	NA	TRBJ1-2	TGTGCCAGCAGCACCCAGACAGGAGCTAACTATGGCTACACCTTC	CASSTQTGANYGYTF
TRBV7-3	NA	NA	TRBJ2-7	TGTGCCAGCAGCCCACGCGGGTTAGGGTCCGAGCAGTACTTC	CASSPRGLGSEQYF
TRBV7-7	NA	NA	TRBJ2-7	TGTGCTAGCAGCTCTGCTAGGGGCTACGAGCAGTACTTC	CASSSARGYEQYF
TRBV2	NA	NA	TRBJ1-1	TGTGCCAGCAGTGAGGGGGGGGCTGAAGCTTTCTTT	CASSEGGAEAFF
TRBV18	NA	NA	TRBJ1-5	TGTGCCAGCACAGCTCAGGGAAGCAATCAGCCCCAGCATTTT	CASTAQGSNQPQHF
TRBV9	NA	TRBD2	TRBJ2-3	TGTGCCAGCAGCTCGACTAGCGGGAGGGTCGGAGATACGCAGTATTTT	CASSSTSGRVGDTQYF
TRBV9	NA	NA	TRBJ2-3	TGTGCCAGCAGCCTGCTGGGCAGGGACACAGATACGCAGTATTTT	CASSLLGRDTDTQYF
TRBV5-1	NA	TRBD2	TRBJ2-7	TGCGCCAGCAGCTTGAACAGCGGGGCTTCCTACGAGCAGTACTTC	CASSLNSGASYEQYF
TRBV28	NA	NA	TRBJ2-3	TGTGCCAGCAGTTTGAACAGGGCGCCAGATACGCAGTATTTT	CASSLNRAPDTQYF
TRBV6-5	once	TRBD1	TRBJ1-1	TGTGCCAGCAGGCAGACAGGGGGTGGGGACACTGAAGCTTTCTTT	CASRQTGGGDTEAFF
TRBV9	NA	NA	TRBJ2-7	TGTGCCAGCAGCAGAGGCATTGAGCAGTACTTC	CASSRGIEQYF
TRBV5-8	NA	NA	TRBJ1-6	TGTGCCAGCAGCTTGGTAGGGGGAAGTTCTTCACCCCTCCACTTT	CASSLVGGSSSPLHF
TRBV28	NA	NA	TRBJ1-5	TGTGCCAGCAGGGCGGGGGGGGAGGCCTATCAGCCCCAGCATTTT	CASRAGGEAYQPQHF
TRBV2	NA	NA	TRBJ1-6	TGTGCCAGCAGTGAAAGGGGATCCTATAATTCACCCCTCCACTTT	CASSERGSYNSPLHF
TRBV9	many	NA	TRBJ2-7	TGTGCCAGCAGCGCCCTCGGGAGAGGTAGCGAGCAGTACTTC	CASSALGRGSEQYF
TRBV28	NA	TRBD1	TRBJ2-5	TGTGCCAGCAGACCGCCCCCCGGACAGGGTAGGGAGACCCAGTACTTC	CASRPPPGQGRETQYF
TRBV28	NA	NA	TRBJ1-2	TGTGCCAGCTTTAAGCCCGGAGCAGACTATGGCTACACCTTC	CASFKPGADYGYTF
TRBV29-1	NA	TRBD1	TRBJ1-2	TGCAGCGCGCAGGGGGCTGAGGGCTACACCTTC	CSAQGAEGYTF
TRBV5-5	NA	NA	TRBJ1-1	TGTGCCAGCAGCTCTGCCGTCGGTGTCGCTGAAGCTTTCTTT	CASSSAVGVAEAFF
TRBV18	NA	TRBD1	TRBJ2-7	TGTGCCAGCTCATCTCTAGGGGGCACGAGCTCCTACGAGCAGTACTTC	CASSSLGGTSSYEQYF
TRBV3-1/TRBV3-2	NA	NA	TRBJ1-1	TGTGCCAGCAGCCCCGAGGGGGGGTCGAACACTGAAGCTTTCTTT	CASSPEGGSNTEAFF
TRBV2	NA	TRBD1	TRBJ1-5	TGTGCCACCTCGCCGGACAGGGGTAATCAGCCCCAGCATTTT	CATSPDRGNQPQHF
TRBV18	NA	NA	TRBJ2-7	TGTGCCAGCTCGCGGGGTCTAGCGCAATACGAGCAGTACTTC	CASSRGLAQYEQYF
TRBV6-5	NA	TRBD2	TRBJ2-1	TGTGCCAGCAGGGGGACTAGCGGGAGGGCCTCATATAAGTTCTTC	CASRGTSGRASYKFF
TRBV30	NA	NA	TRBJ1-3	TGTGCCTGGAGTACAGGAATAGGGTCTGGAAACACCATATATTTT	CAWSTGIGSGNTIYF
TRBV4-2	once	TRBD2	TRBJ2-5	TGTGCCAGCAGCCAAGATATGGCTAGCGGGAGCCGGGGGGAGACCCAGTACTTC	CASSQDMASGSRGETQYF
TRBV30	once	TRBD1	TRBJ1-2	TGTGCCTTAAGGGCAGGGGGGTTAGGTGGCTACACCTTC	CALRAGGLGGYTF
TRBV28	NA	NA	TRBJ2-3	TGTGCCAGCACCCCGGGGAGAGGCACAGATACGCAGTATTTT	CASTPGRGTDTQYF
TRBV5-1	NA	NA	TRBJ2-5	TGCGCCAGCAAGGCGGGCGAGCAAGAGACCCAGTACTTC	CASKAGEQETQYF
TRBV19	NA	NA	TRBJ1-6	TGTGCCAGTAGGGTCCCGGGCTTGCGGGATTCACCCCTCCACTTT	CASRVPGLRDSPLHF
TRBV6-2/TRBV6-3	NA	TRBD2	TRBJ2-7	TGTGCCAGCAGTCCCAGCGGGAGGTCCTACGAGCAGTACTTC	CASSPSGRSYEQYF
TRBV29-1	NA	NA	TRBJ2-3	TGCAGCGTTGCCGGGGGGCAGACAGATACGCAGTATTTT	CSVAGGQTDTQYF
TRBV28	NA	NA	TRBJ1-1	TGTGCCAGCAGTTTCGGGACACGCTACACTGAAGCTTTCTTT	CASSFGTRYTEAFF
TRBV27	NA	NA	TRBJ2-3	TGTGCCAGCCGCTCTCAGGGGATATGGGATACGCAGTATTTT	CASRSQGIWDTQYF
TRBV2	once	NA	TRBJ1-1	TGTGCCAGCAGGGGGGCGACGAACACTGAAGCTTTCTTT	CASRGATNTEAFF